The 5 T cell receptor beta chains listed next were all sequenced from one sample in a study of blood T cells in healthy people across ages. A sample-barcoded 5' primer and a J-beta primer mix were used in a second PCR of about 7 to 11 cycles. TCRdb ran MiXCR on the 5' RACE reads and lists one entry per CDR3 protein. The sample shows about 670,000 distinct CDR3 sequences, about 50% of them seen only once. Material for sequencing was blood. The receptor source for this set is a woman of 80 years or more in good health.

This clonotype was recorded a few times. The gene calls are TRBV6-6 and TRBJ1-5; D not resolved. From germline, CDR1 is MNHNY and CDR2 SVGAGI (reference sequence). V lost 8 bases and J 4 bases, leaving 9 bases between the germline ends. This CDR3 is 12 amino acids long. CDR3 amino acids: CASAGPNQPQHF. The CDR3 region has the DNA TGTGCCAGCGCAGGCCCGAATCAGCCCCAGCATTTT.

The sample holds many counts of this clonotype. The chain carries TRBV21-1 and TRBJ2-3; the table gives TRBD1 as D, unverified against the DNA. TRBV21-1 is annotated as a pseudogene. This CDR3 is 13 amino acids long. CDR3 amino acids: CASSKKGSDTQYF. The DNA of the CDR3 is TGTGCCAGCAGCAAGAAGGGGTCAGATACGCAGTATTTT.

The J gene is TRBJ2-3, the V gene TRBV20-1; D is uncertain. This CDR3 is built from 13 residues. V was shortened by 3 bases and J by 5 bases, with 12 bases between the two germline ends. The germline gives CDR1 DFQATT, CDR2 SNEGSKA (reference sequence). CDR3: CSAREGLRDTQYF. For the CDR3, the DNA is TGCAGTGCTAGGGAAGGGCTCAGAGATACGCAGTATTTT.

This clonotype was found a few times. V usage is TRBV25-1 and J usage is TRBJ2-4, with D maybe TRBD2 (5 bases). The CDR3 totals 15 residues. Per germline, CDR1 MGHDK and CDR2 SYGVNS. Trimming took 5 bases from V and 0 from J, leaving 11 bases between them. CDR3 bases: TGTGCCAGCAGTTACCAGACTATAGCCAAAAACATTCAGTACTTC. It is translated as CASSYQTIAKNIQYF.

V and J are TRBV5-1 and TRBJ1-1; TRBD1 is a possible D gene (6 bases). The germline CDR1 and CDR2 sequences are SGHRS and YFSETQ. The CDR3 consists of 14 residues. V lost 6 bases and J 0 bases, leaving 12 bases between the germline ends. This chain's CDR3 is CASIRDNMNTEAFF. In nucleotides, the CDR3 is TGCGCCAGCATTAGGGACAACATGAACACTGAAGCTTTCTTT.